This T cell receptor beta chain was sequenced for a study of OX40 agonist ivuxolimab in advanced cancers. This CDR3 contains 15 residues. The germline V gene encodes CDR1 MDHEN and CDR2 SYDVKM. Trimming took 6 bases from V and 7 from J, leaving 19 bases between them. Method: immunoSEQ multiplex PCR; TCRdb's copy keeps in-frame clones and lacks some. In the table there are tens of thousands of clones, 79% of which are singletons. The rearrangement joins TRBV28 to TRBJ1-5; no firm D call. The specimen was CD4+ or CD8+ T cells sorted from blood, collected in a trial of the OX40 agonist ivuxolimab. The sequence derives from an adult with an advanced solid tumor such as melanoma, head and neck, liver or kidney cancer. The DNA for the CDR3 is TGTGCCAGCAGCATTGAGGGTTCTCCCAGGCAGCCCCAGCATTTT. Translating gives CASSIEGSPRQPQHF.